This T cell receptor beta chain was identified in a study of T cell responses to AZD1222 COVID-19 vaccine. Findings of the study overall: Rises in breadth and depth of Spike-specific TCRs came after two AZD1222 doses. There were repertoire samples only from the period after the peak T cell response.

Data came from immunoSEQ multiplex PCR; TCRdb stores just in-frame clones and leaves some out. The sample yields some 150,000 clones, 80% to 95% seen once. The germline V gene has CDR1 SGHTA and CDR2 FQGTGA. This CDR3 has 15 amino acids. V shed 5 bases, J shed 2 bases, and the junction held 6 bases outside the gene matches. With regard to this clone: Its cognate antigen is unknown.

This material consisted of peripheral blood, taken on day 0 of MenACWY control vaccination. The receptor comes from an adult in good health. J is TRBJ1-1 and V is TRBV7-3; the match to TRBD1 covers 9 bases. As DNA, the CDR3 is TGTGCCAGCAGCGCTGACAGGGGGATTAACACTGAAGCTTTCTTT. Translating it yields CASSADRGINTEAFF.